These 25 T cell receptor beta chains share one sample of origin, sequenced in a study of siplizumab effects on memory and regulatory T cells. Profiled with immunoSEQ multiplex PCR; TCRdb holds only in-frame clones, not every one. The sample lists 90,000 to 130,000 clones, about nine tenths seen once, with under 1.5% in the top ten. The material sequenced was CD4+ T cells sorted from blood. The receptors were gathered from a human donor in good health.

The chain joins TRBV5-1 to TRBJ2-4; D not certain. CDR1 and CDR2 (germline): SGHRS, YFSETQ. V dropped 0 bases and J dropped 8 bases, with 18 bases sitting between them. The CDR3 length is 16 residues. The CDR3 loop reads CASSLGEYLPRDIQYF. The CDR3 DNA reads TGCGCCAGCAGCTTGGGGGAATATCTGCCTCGGGACATTCAGTACTTC.

V and J are TRBV28 and TRBJ2-2; 8 nucleotides agree with TRBD2. Trimming at V came to 6 bases and at J to 4 bases, leaving 10 bases not matched to a gene. CDR1 MDHEN and CDR2 SYDVKM come from the germline V gene. CDR3 size: 16 residues. The CDR3, as DNA: TGTGCCAGCAGACTGTCCGGGAGCGGGAGCACCGGGGAGCTGTTTTTT. Translated, it gives CASRLSGSGSTGELFF.

The rearrangement links TRBV29-1 to TRBJ2-3, with 7 bases matching TRBD1. Germline V gene data show CDR1 as SQVTM and CDR2 as ANQGSEA. After removal of 6 bases from V and 4 bases from J, the junction contained 4 bases not matched to a gene. This CDR3 contains 12 residues. CDR3 loop: CSVRDSADTQYF. CDR3 sequence (DNA): TGCAGCGTCCGGGACAGTGCAGATACGCAGTATTTT.

The J gene is TRBJ1-1, the V gene TRBV5-1, with 7 bases fitting TRBD1. J gave up 3 bases and V 0 bases, and 8 bases lay outside the gene matches. Per germline, CDR1 SGHRS and CDR2 YFSETQ. CDR3 length equals 16 residues. The CDR3 DNA reads as TGCGCCAGCAGCTTGGGCCGTGGGACAGCGGACACTGAAGCTTTCTTT. Encoded protein: CASSLGRGTADTEAFF.

The chain carries TRBV6-5 and TRBJ2-1; TRBD2 aligns across 7 bases. CDR3 size: 13 residues. The germline gives CDR1 MNHEY, CDR2 SVGAGI. The V segment lost 7 bases and the J segment 1 base; nucleotides outside the gene matches: 1. CDR3 DNA: TGTGCCAGCACGGGGGGATCCTACAATGAGCAGTTCTTC. Protein product: CASTGGSYNEQFF.

The V call is TRBV7-2, the J call TRBJ2-1; D possibly corresponds to TRBD2 (6 bases). The CDR3 has 18 residues. V gave up 4 bases and J gave up 0 bases, with 19 bases separating them. The germline V gene encodes CDR1 SGHTA and CDR2 FQGNSA. The CDR3 DNA follows: TGTGCCAGCAGCTCTAACCCGGAGGGGCGTAGCTCCTACAATGAGCAGTTCTTC. This sequence encodes CASSSNPEGRSSYNEQFF.

The chain uses TRBV5-4 and TRBJ1-5; the match to TRBD1 covers 8 bases. The V segment lost 5 bases and the J segment 3 bases; nucleotides outside the gene matches: 7. The CDR3 is 15 amino acids. CDR1 and CDR2 (germline): SGHNT, YYREEE (reference sequence). The CDR3 nucleotides are TGTGCCAGCAGTGCGGGGACAGGAGTCAATCAGCCCCAGCATTTT. Protein: CASSAGTGVNQPQHF.

The chain couples TRBV19 to TRBJ1-5; D is possibly TRBD1 (6 bases). From germline, CDR1 is LNHDA and CDR2 SQIVND (reference sequence). The V gene lost 0 bases and the J gene lost 5 bases, with 14 bases spanning the gap. This CDR3 has 16 amino acids. The CDR3 here is CASSIEAHRVHQPQHF. CDR3 bases: TGTGCCAGTAGTATAGAGGCTCACAGGGTACATCAGCCCCAGCATTTT.

The chain is built from TRBV5-4 and TRBJ2-5; no firm D call. Germline V gene sequence: CDR1 SGHNT, CDR2 YYREEE (reference sequence). V shed 4 bases and J shed 1 base, with 11 bases lying between them. The CDR3 has 14 residues. CDR3 amino acids: CASSPPRRQETQYF. The CDR3 DNA sequence: TGTGCCAGCAGCCCACCTCGCCGCCAAGAGACCCAGTACTTC.

The chain employs TRBV29-1 and TRBJ2-3, with TRBD1 matching 7 bases. The CDR3 consists of 13 residues. Germline loops: CDR1 SQVTM, CDR2 ANQGSEA. The V gene end was trimmed by 3 bases and the J gene end by 3 bases; junction bases not matched to a gene: 3. CDR3 sequence (DNA): TGCAGCGTTGACCGACAGGGAACAGATACGCAGTATTTT. Translated, it gives CSVDRQGTDTQYF.

The J gene is TRBJ2-7, the V gene TRBV5-1; D is ambiguous. Trimming removed 2 bases at V and 5 bases at J, with 14 bases between. Germline V CDR1 and CDR2: SGHRS, YFSETQ. The CDR3 extends over 14 amino acids. For the CDR3, the DNA is TGCGCCAGCAGCTTTGGACCTGGCAGCGACGAGCAGTACTTC. Amino acid sequence: CASSFGPGSDEQYF.

The chain links TRBV2 to TRBJ2-2; D gene uncertain. Germline CDR1 is SNHLY and CDR2 is FYNNEI. V lost 6 bases to trimming and J lost 6 bases, with 11 bases between them. This CDR3 spans 13 amino acids. The CDR3 here is CASRPNGAGELFF. The CDR3 region has the DNA TGTGCCAGCAGACCCAATGGGGCCGGGGAGCTGTTTTTT.

This rearrangement joins TRBV5-4 to TRBJ2-7; D is unresolved. The CDR3 covers 12 residues. V gave up 0 bases and J gave up 8 bases, with 9 bases separating them. Germline V gene data show CDR1 as SGHNT and CDR2 as YYREEE (reference sequence). The CDR3 loop reads CASSLGTPQQYF. The DNA for the CDR3 is TGTGCCAGCAGCTTGGGAACACCCCAGCAGTACTTC.

The V gene is TRBV7-6, the J gene TRBJ2-1, with 7 bases aligning to TRBD1. Germline lookup yields CDR1 SGHVS and CDR2 FNYEAQ. There are 15 residues in the CDR3. Trimming took 2 bases from V and 1 from J; bases not matched to a gene: 2. Written as DNA, the CDR3 is TGTGCCAGCAGCTTAAGACAGGGATCCTACAATGAGCAGTTCTTC. It codes for CASSLRQGSYNEQFF.

This chain uses TRBV27 with TRBJ1-6, with no clear D. Per the germline V gene, CDR1 is MNHEY and CDR2 is SMNVEV (reference sequence). The CDR3 consists of 14 residues. V shed 2 bases and J shed 7 bases, with 9 bases lying between them. CDR3 region: CASSLQEKNSPLHF. The CDR3 coding sequence is TGTGCCAGCAGTTTACAGGAGAAAAATTCACCCCTCCACTTT.

The chain recombines TRBV5-4 with TRBJ2-2; D may match TRBD1 or TRBD2 (5 bases each). Germline V CDR1 and CDR2: SGHNT, YYREEE (reference sequence). Trimming left V 1 base short and J 7 bases short, with 14 bases between. This CDR3 spans 15 amino acids. CDR3 DNA: TGTGCCAGCAGCTTGTCCCAGGGACCGCTCGGGGAGCTGTTTTTT. Amino acids: CASSLSQGPLGELFF. The complete variable domain, with remaining parts taken from reference TRBV5-4 and TRBJ2-2, reads ETGVTQSPTHLIKTRGQQVTLRCSSQSGHNTVSWYQQALGQGPQFIFQYYREEENGRGNFPPRFSGLQFPNYSSELNVNALELDDSALYLCASSLSQGPLGELFFGEGSRLTVL.

The chain uses TRBV7-3 and TRBJ1-1; the D is unclear. CDR1 SGHTA and CDR2 FQGTGA come from the germline V gene. The CDR3 loop spans 15 amino acids. V gave up 1 base and J gave up 0 bases, with 9 bases separating them. The DNA for the CDR3 is TGTGCCAGCAGCTTAAACCCGGCCATGAACACTGAAGCTTTCTTT. Translating it yields CASSLNPAMNTEAFF. The variable domain in full, with the rest retrieved from reference TRBV7-3 and TRBJ1-1, is GAGVSQTPSNKVTEKGKYVELRCDPISGHTALYWYRQSLGQGPEFLIYFQGTGAADDSGLPNDRFFAVRPEGSVSTLKIQRTERGDSAVYLCASSLNPAMNTEAFFGQGTRLTVV.

This chain uses TRBV10-1 with TRBJ2-2, with a tentative D call TRBD1 (6 bases). Germline V gene sequence: CDR1 WNHNN, CDR2 SYGVQD (reference sequence). The V end was cut by 8 bases, the J end by 5 bases, with 15 bases between. The CDR3 length is 14 residues. CDR3 nucleotide sequence: TGCGCCAGCGGCCCCGGGACAACTACCGGGGAGCTGTTTTTT. It specifies CASGPGTTTGELFF.

The chain is built from TRBV18 and TRBJ2-5; D is ambiguous. The CDR3 covers 11 residues. V was trimmed by 3 bases and J by 7 bases, leaving 6 bases between them. Germline V gene lookup returns CDR1 KGHSH and CDR2 LQKENI. The CDR3 DNA follows: TGTGCCAGCTCACCTGAACGGACCCAGTACTTC. Translation: CASSPERTQYF.

The chain joins TRBV4-2 to TRBJ1-2, with D unclear. V was trimmed by 1 base and J by 2 bases, leaving 8 bases between them. Per germline, CDR1 LGHNA and CDR2 YNFKEQ. This CDR3 is 14 amino acids long. The CDR3 DNA follows: TGTGCCAGCAGCCAAGGGACCCAAAACTATGGCTACACCTTC. This sequence encodes CASSQGTQNYGYTF.

CDR3 amino acids: CASNLSGASPYEQYF. The CDR3 DNA is TGTGCCAGCAACCTTAGCGGGGCCTCCCCCTACGAGCAGTACTTC. V and J are TRBV6-5 and TRBJ2-7; 8 bases match TRBD2. Germline CDR1 MNHEY, CDR2 SVGAGI. V lost 7 bases and J lost 2; bases outside the gene matches: 10. CDR3 length equals 15 residues.

The chain combines TRBV7-9 with TRBJ1-6; the match to TRBD1 covers 9 bases. The ends lost 5 bases at V and 8 bases at J; junction bases unmatched: 7. The CDR3 covers 15 residues. The germline V gene has CDR1 SEHNR and CDR2 FQNEAQ (reference sequence). In DNA, the CDR3 is TGTGCCAGCAGCCCCGGACAGGGGCGTTATTCACCCCTCCACTTT. Protein: CASSPGQGRYSPLHF. Variable domain in full (rest from reference TRBV7-9 and TRBJ1-6): DTGVSQNPRHKITKRGQNVTFRCDPISEHNRLYWYRQTLGQGPEFLTYFQNEAQLEKSRLLSDRFSAERPKGSFSTLEIQRTEQGDSAMYLCASSPGQGRYSPLHFGNGTRLTVT.

The rearrangement uses TRBV18 and TRBJ2-5; D is perhaps TRBD1 (6 bases). Germline V lookup: CDR1 KGHSH, CDR2 LQKENI. Trimming stripped 2 bases from V and 4 bases from J, with 8 bases between. The CDR3 is 13 residues long. The CDR3 region has the DNA TGTGCCAGCTCACCAACAGGGTCAGAGACCCAGTACTTC. Translation gives CASSPTGSETQYF.

The rearrangement joins TRBV7-8 to TRBJ2-3; TRBD2 matches 7 bases. The germline V gene encodes CDR1 SGHVS and CDR2 FQNEAQ. The CDR3 is made up of 18 amino acids. Losses at the gene ends were 4 bases for V and 3 bases for J; bases not matched to a gene: 16. The CDR3: CASSSPSNGGRPTDTQYF. The CDR3 DNA is TGTGCCAGCAGCTCCCCGTCCAATGGCGGGAGACCGACAGATACGCAGTATTTT.

The chain couples TRBV5-4 to TRBJ1-6; weak D call: TRBD1 (5 bases). CDR3 length equals 18 residues. Germline assignment: CDR1 SGHNT and CDR2 YYREEE (reference sequence). V dropped 4 bases and J dropped 4 bases, with 21 bases sitting between them. CDR3: CASSKGLRTVTYNSPLHF. CDR3 DNA sequence: TGTGCCAGCAGCAAGGGACTGCGTACCGTTACTTATAATTCACCCCTCCACTTT.